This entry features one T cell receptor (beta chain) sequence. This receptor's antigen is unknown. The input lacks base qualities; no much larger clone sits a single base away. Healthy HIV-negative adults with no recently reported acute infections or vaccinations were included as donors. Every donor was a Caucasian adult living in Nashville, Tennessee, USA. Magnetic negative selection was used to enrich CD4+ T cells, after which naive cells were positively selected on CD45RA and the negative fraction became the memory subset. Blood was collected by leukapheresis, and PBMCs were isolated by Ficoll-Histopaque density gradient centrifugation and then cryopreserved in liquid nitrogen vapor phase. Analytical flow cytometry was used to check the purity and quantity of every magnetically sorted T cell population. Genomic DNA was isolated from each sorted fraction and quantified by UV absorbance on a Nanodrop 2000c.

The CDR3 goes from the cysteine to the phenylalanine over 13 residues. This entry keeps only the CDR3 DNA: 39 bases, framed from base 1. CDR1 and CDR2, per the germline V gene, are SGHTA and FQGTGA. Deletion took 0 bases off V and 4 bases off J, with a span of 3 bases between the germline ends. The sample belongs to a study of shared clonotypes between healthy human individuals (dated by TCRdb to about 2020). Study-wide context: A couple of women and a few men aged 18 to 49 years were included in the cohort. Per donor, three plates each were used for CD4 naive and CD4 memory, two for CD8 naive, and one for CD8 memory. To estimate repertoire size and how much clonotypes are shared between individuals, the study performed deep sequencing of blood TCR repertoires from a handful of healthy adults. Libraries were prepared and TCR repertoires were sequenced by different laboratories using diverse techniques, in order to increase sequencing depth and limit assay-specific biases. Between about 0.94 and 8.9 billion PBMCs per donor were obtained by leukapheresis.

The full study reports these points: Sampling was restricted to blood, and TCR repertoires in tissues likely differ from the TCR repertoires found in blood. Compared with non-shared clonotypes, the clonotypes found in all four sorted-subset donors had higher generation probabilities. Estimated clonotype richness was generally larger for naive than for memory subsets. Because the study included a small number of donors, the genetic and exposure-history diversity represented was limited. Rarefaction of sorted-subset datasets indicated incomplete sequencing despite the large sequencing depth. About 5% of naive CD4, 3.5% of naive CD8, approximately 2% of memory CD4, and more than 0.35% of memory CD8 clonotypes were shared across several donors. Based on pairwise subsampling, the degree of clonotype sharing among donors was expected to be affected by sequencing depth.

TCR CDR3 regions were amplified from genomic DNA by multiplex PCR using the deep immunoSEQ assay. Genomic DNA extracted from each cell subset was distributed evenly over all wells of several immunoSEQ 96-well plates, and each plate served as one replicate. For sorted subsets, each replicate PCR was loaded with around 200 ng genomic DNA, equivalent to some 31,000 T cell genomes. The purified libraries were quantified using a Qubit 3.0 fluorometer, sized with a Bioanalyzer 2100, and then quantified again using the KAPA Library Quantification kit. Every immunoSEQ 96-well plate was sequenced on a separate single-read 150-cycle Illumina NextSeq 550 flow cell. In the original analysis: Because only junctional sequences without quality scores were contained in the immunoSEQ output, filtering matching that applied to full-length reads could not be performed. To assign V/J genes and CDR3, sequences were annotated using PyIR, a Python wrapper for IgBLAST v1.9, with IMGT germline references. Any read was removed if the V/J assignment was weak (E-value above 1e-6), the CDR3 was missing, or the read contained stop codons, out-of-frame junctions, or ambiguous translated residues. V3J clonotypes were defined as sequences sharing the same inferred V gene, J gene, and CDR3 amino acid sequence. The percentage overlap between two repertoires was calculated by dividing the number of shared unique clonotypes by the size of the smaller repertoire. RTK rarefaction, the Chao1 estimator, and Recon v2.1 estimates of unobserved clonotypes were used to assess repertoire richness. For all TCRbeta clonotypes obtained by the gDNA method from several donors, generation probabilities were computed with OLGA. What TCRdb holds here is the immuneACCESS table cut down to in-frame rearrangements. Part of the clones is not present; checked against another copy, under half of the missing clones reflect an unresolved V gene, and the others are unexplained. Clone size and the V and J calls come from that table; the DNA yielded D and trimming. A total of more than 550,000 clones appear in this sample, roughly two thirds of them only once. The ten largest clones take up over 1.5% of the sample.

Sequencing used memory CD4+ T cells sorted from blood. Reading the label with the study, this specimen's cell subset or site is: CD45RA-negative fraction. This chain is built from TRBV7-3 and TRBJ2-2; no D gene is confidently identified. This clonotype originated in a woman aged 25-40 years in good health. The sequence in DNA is TGTGCCAGCAGCTTAACAGCCACCGGGGAGCTGTTTTTT. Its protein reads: CASSLTATGELFF.